The 12 T cell receptor beta chains reported below all come from one sample, sequenced in a study of glioma-infiltrating T cells after dendritic cell vaccination. Noted time point: after dendritic cell vaccination, including at tumor progression/relapse. Some clones are missing from TCRdb's copy, which holds only in-frame ones; the method was immunoSEQ multiplex PCR. The sample lists about 65,000 clones, approximately 89% occurring once. The input for sequencing was blood, taken after dendritic cell vaccination. These receptor sequences come from a human donor with glioblastoma.

The rearrangement links TRBV30 to TRBJ1-1, with D perhaps TRBD1 (6 bases). CDR1 and CDR2 from the germline V gene are GTSNPN and SVGIG (reference sequence). Trimming removed 2 bases at V and 4 bases at J, with 8 bases between. The CDR3 length is 12 residues. CDR3 protein: CAWSIRGTEAFF. As DNA, the CDR3 is TGTGCCTGGAGTATCAGGGGCACTGAAGCTTTCTTT.

The sample holds a few counts of this clone. The V call is TRBV5-1, the J call TRBJ1-5; 7 bases are shared with TRBD1. The CDR3 contains 15 residues. In germline, CDR1 is SGHRS, CDR2 YFSETQ. After removal of 4 bases from V and 6 bases from J, the junction contained 10 bases not matched to a gene. DNA for the CDR3: TGCGCCAGCAGCCTCACAGGGGATTACACTCAGCCCCAGCATTTT. Translating gives CASSLTGDYTQPQHF. The entire variable domain, with the rest obtained from reference TRBV5-1 and TRBJ1-5, is as follows: KAGVTQTPRYLIKTRGQQVTLSCSPISGHRSVSWYQQTPGQGLQFLFEYFSETQRNKGNFPGRFSGRQFSNSRSEMNVSTLELGDSALYLCASSLTGDYTQPQHFGDGTRLSIL.

The chain recombines TRBV6-4 with TRBJ2-3; TRBD1 might be the D (6 bases). Germline V gene lookup returns CDR1 MRHNA and CDR2 SNTAGT. The CDR3 is made up of 15 amino acids. The V gene lost 5 bases and the J gene lost 0 bases, with 12 bases spanning the gap. The DNA of the CDR3 is TGTGCCAGCAGTCTCGACAGGAGCAGCACAGATACGCAGTATTTT. This codes for CASSLDRSSTDTQYF.

J is TRBJ2-1 and V is TRBV30; 10 positions match TRBD1. This CDR3 contains 16 residues. Germline CDR1 GTSNPN, CDR2 SVGIG (reference sequence). V shed 2 bases and J 2 bases; nucleotides not matched to a gene: 6. The CDR3 reads CAWSRGGTGAYNEQFF. In DNA form, the CDR3 reads TGTGCCTGGAGTCGGGGCGGGACAGGGGCCTACAATGAGCAGTTCTTC.

The chain joins TRBV5-1 to TRBJ1-5; TRBD1 matches 9 bases. The CDR3 is made up of 14 amino acids. V lost 0 bases, J lost 7 bases, and 2 bases stayed unmatched. Per germline, CDR1 SGHRS and CDR2 YFSETQ. CDR3: CASSLGGQGQPQHF. CDR3 DNA sequence: TGCGCCAGCAGCTTGGGGGGACAGGGACAGCCCCAGCATTTT.

V gene TRBV4-3 combines with J gene TRBJ1-6; 9 nucleotides line up with TRBD1. Germline CDR1 is LGHNA and CDR2 is YSLEER. The V segment lost 4 bases and the J segment 9 bases; nucleotides outside the gene matches: 4. The CDR3 has 14 amino acids. CDR3 sequence: CASSPGTGFSPLHF. The DNA for the CDR3 is TGCGCCAGCAGCCCTGGGACAGGGTTTTCACCCCTCCACTTT.

The gene calls are TRBV19 and TRBJ1-2; 7 bases agree with TRBD1. CDR3 length: 16 residues. Germline trimming cut 7 bases from V and 1 base from J; bases unmatched to any gene: 12. The germline V gene has CDR1 LNHDA and CDR2 SQIVND (reference sequence). CDR3 protein: CASTAPGTAINYGYTF. DNA of the CDR3: TGTGCCAGTACCGCACCCGGGACAGCTATTAACTATGGCTACACCTTC. Filled out from reference TRBV19 and TRBJ1-2, the complete variable domain reads DGGITQSPKYLFRKEGQNVTLSCEQNLNHDAMYWYRQDPGQGLRLIYYSQIVNDFQKGDIAEGYSVSREKKESFPLTVTSAQKNPTAFYLCASTAPGTAINYGYTFGSGTRLTVV.

V gene TRBV18 combines with J gene TRBJ2-7; TRBD1 agrees at 10 bases. With 4 bases clipped from V and 4 bases from J, the junction kept 4 bases outside the gene matches. This CDR3 comprises 14 residues. Germline V gene sequence: CDR1 KGHSH, CDR2 LQKENI. CDR3 nucleotide sequence: TGTGCCAGCTCACGCGACAGGGGGCTTTACGAGCAGTACTTC. Translation gives CASSRDRGLYEQYF.

This chain connects TRBV19 to TRBJ1-6; D perhaps matches TRBD1 (6 bases). CDR1 and CDR2 (germline): LNHDA, SQIVND (reference sequence). The CDR3 contains 14 residues. Trimming stripped 3 bases from V and 10 bases from J, with 13 bases between. CDR3 nucleotide sequence: TGTGCCAGTAGTATTACAGGGAATCTCTCACCCCTCCACTTT. Amino acid sequence: CASSITGNLSPLHF. Looking up the rest from reference TRBV19 and TRBJ1-6 gives the full variable domain: DGGITQSPKYLFRKEGQNVTLSCEQNLNHDAMYWYRQDPGQGLRLIYYSQIVNDFQKGDIAEGYSVSREKKESFPLTVTSAQKNPTAFYLCASSITGNLSPLHFGNGTRLTVT.

A word on this clone: A junction end diverges from the germline sequence, so it may reflect a read error. The genes are TRBV7-7 and TRBJ2-1; 11 bases fit TRBD2. From germline, CDR1 is SSHAT and CDR2 FNYEAQ (reference sequence). This CDR3 contains 18 residues. The CDR3 is CASSLGTSGSVGHNEQFF. For the CDR3, the DNA is TGTGCTAGCAGCTTAGGTACTAGCGGGAGCGTGGGGCACAATGAGCAGTTCTTC.

This rearrangement joins TRBV7-8 to TRBJ2-3, with 14 positions matching TRBD2. The CDR3 covers 17 residues. V lost 1 base and J lost 5; bases outside the gene matches: 5. Germline CDR1 reads SGHVS; CDR2 reads FQNEAQ. The CDR3 bases are TGTGCCAGCAGCTTAGACCGACTAGCGGGGGGGCGAGATACGCAGTATTTT. It specifies CASSLDRLAGGRDTQYF.

The V gene is TRBV9, the J gene TRBJ2-2, with D perhaps TRBD2 (6 bases). The germline CDR1 and CDR2 sequences are SGDLS and YYNGEE. The germline V and J ends were trimmed by 2 bases and 0 bases, with 8 bases remaining between them. The CDR3 consists of 15 residues. CDR3 region: CASSVGTSNTGELFF. The CDR3 coding sequence is TGTGCCAGCAGCGTCGGGACTTCGAACACCGGGGAGCTGTTTTTT.